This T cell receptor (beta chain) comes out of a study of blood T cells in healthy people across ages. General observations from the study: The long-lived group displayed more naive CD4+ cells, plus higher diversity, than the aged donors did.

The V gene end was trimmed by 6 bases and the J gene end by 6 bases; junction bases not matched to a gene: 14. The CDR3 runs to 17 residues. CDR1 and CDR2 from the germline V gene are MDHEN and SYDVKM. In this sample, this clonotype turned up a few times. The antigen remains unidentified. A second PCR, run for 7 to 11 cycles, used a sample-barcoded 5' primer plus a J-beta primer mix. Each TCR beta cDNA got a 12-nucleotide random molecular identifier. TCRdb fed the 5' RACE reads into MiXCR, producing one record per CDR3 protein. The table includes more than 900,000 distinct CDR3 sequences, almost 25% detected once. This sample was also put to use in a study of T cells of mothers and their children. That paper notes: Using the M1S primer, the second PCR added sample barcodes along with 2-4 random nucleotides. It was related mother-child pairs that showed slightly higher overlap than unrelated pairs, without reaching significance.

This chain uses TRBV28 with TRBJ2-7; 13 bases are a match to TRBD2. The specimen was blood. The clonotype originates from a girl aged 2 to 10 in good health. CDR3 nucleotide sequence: TGTGCCAGCAGCGAGAGGACTAGCGGGAGTAATAGGGGCGAGCAGTACTTC. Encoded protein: CASSERTSGSNRGEQYF. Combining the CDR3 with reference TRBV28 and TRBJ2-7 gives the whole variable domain DVKVTQSSRYLVKRTGEKVFLECVQDMDHENMFWYRQDPGLGLRLIYFSYDVKMKEKGDIPEGYSVSREKKERFSLILESASTNQTSMYLCASSERTSGSNRGEQYFGPGTRLTVT.